Listed here are 27 T cell receptor beta chains from one sample, sequenced in a study of T cells after yellow fever vaccination. TCRdb fed the 5' RACE reads into MiXCR, producing one record per CDR3 protein. The table records about 630,000 distinct CDR3 sequences, about 12% of them present only once. The sample in question was PBMCs, obtained on the day of the yellow fever booster vaccination. The receptors were gathered from a young man who received the YFV17D yellow fever vaccine.

There are a few counts of this clonotype. The gene calls are TRBV3-1 and TRBJ2-1; a weak D match, TRBD2 (5 bases). This CDR3 is built from 15 residues. Germline V gives CDR1 LGHDT, CDR2 YNNKEL (reference sequence). Deletions cut 3 bases from V and 1 base from J, with 10 bases between. CDR3 in amino acids: CASSQGVESYNEQFF. Written as DNA, the CDR3 is TGTGCCAGCAGCCAGGGAGTGGAATCCTACAATGAGCAGTTCTTC.

The table lists this clonotype with a few counts. This sequence joins TRBV4-2 and TRBJ1-4; 12 nucleotides align to TRBD1. CDR3 length: 18 residues. Germline CDR1 is LGHNA and CDR2 is YNFKEQ. Trimming took 3 bases from V and 4 from J; bases not matched to a gene: 9. The CDR3 sequence is CASSHAGTGGRGNEKLFF. The CDR3 nucleotides are TGTGCCAGCAGCCATGCCGGGACAGGGGGCAGGGGTAATGAAAAACTGTTTTTT.

This chain uses TRBV9 with TRBJ2-3; weak D call: TRBD2 (5 bases). CDR3 length: 16 residues. CDR1 SGDLS and CDR2 YYNGEE come from the germline V gene. Trimming stripped 4 bases from V and 2 bases from J, with 17 bases between. CDR3 region: CASSPSGGLYTDTQYF. The CDR3 bases are TGTGCCAGCAGCCCCAGCGGCGGACTTTACACAGATACGCAGTATTTT.

This sequence joins TRBV7-2 and TRBJ2-1; D gene uncertain. Germline assignment: CDR1 SGHTA and CDR2 FQGNSA. The CDR3 consists of 15 residues. V was pared by 5 bases and J by 1 base, with 12 bases between. In DNA, the CDR3 is TGTGCCAGCAGCCCAAGCAGAGTATCCTACAATGAGCAGTTCTTC. Amino acids: CASSPSRVSYNEQFF. Full variable domain (remainder filled in from reference TRBV7-2 and TRBJ2-1): GAGVSQSPSNKVTEKGKDVELRCDPISGHTALYWYRQSLGQGLEFLIYFQGNSAPDKSGLPSDRFSAERTGGSVSTLTIQRTQQEDSAVYLCASSPSRVSYNEQFFGPGTRLTVL.

The chain uses TRBV28 and TRBJ1-1; possibly TRBD1 for D (5 bases). V was cut by 4 bases and J by 7 bases, with 10 bases left in between. Germline V CDR1 and CDR2: MDHEN, SYDVKM. The length of the CDR3 is 12 residues. The CDR3 region has the DNA TGTGCCAGCAGTTACAACAGGTATGAAGCTTTCTTT. It is translated as CASSYNRYEAFF.

This clonotype has only a few counts. The chain links TRBV4-3 to TRBJ2-7; TRBD1 agrees at 7 bases. The CDR3 sequence is 15 residues long. The V gene's germline CDR1 is LGHNA and CDR2 YSLEER. V trimming: 2 bases; J trimming: 6 bases; junction bases outside the gene matches: 10. For the CDR3, the DNA is TGCGCCAGCAGCCAAAGGGACAGTGGAGTTGTCGAGCAGTACTTC. Translated: CASSQRDSGVVEQYF.

This CDR3 reads CASSLTDGGVAQHSYEQYF. For the CDR3, the DNA is TGTGCCAGCAGCCTGACAGACGGGGGGGTAGCGCAACACTCCTACGAGCAGTACTTC. The chain employs TRBV14 and TRBJ2-7; 8 bases align to TRBD2. Germline loops: CDR1 SGHDN, CDR2 FVKESK. V trimming: 4 bases; J trimming: 0 bases; junction bases outside the gene matches: 17. This CDR3 spans 19 amino acids.

This clonotype has only a few counts. The CDR3 nucleotides read TGTGCCATCAGTGAGTCGATAGGGGAGCAGTTCTTC. Its protein is CAISESIGEQFF. This chain connects TRBV10-3 to TRBJ2-1; unclear D gene. Trimming took off 0 bases at V and 10 bases at J, with 7 bases between the two ends. The CDR3 runs to 12 residues. Germline V gives CDR1 ENHRY, CDR2 SYGVKD.

This clonotype has a handful of counts. The chain joins TRBV19 to TRBJ2-1; the match to TRBD2 covers 12 bases. The CDR3 sequence is 16 residues long. Germline CDR1 LNHDA, CDR2 SQIVND (reference sequence). J was trimmed by 7 bases and V by 6 bases; bases with no gene match: 10. CDR3 DNA: TGTGCCAGTAGCCTAAGTCTAGCGGGAGGGCCGAATGAGCAGTTCTTC. Translation gives CASSLSLAGGPNEQFF.

This clonotype was counted many times. J is TRBJ2-5 and V is TRBV11-2; D is possibly TRBD2 (5 bases). V lost 3 bases and J lost 3, with 5 bases in between. The CDR3 contains 12 residues. Looked up from germline, CDR1 is SGHAT and CDR2 is FQNNGV. The CDR3 DNA sequence: TGTGCCAGCAGCTTGGAGGAAGAGACCCAGTACTTC. It yields the protein CASSLEEETQYF.

This clonotype has more than one count but fewer than ten. V and J are TRBV27 and TRBJ2-1, with D unresolved. The germline V gene encodes CDR1 MNHEY and CDR2 SMNVEV (reference sequence). V dropped 7 bases and J dropped 0 bases, with 13 bases sitting between them. This CDR3 has 15 residues. CDR3 coding DNA: TGTGCCAGCAATACAATACCGAGCTCCTACAATGAGCAGTTCTTC. Amino acid sequence: CASNTIPSSYNEQFF.

The chain combines TRBV18 with TRBJ1-2, with D possibly TRBD1 on 5 matching bases. Per the germline V gene, CDR1 is KGHSH and CDR2 is LQKENI. Trimming stripped 3 bases from V and 6 bases from J, with 11 bases between. The CDR3 totals 13 residues. CDR3 sequence: CASSPGRVDGYTF. The CDR3 DNA follows: TGTGCCAGCTCACCGGGCAGGGTGGATGGCTACACCTTC. Full variable domain (missing parts from reference TRBV18 and TRBJ1-2): NAGVMQNPRHLVRRRGQEARLRCSPMKGHSHVYWYRQLPEEGLKFMVYLQKENIIDESGMPKERFSAEFPKEGPSILRIQQVVRGDSAAYFCASSPGRVDGYTFGSGTRLTVV.

This chain joins TRBV3-1 and TRBJ2-1; D might be TRBD2 (6 bases). From germline, CDR1 is LGHDT and CDR2 YNNKEL (reference sequence). The V end was cut by 2 bases, the J end by 10 bases, with 12 bases between. This CDR3 spans 13 amino acids. This CDR3 reads CASSQLGSREQFF. The CDR3 nucleotides read TGTGCCAGCAGCCAACTCGGGAGCCGGGAGCAGTTCTTC.

This chain links TRBV20-1 with TRBJ2-7; TRBD2 is a possible D gene (7 bases). The CDR3 has 16 residues. Germline V lookup: CDR1 DFQATT, CDR2 SNEGSKA (reference sequence). Trimming shortened V by 6 bases and J by 0 bases, and 21 bases separated the two germline ends. The CDR3 coding sequence is TGCAGTGCAATTGGAGGGGGGGGCGTCAGCTCCTACGAGCAGTACTTC. Amino acid sequence: CSAIGGGGVSSYEQYF.

The chain couples TRBV11-2 to TRBJ2-3, with 14 bases fitting TRBD2. The V gene's germline CDR1 is SGHAT and CDR2 FQNNGV. CDR3 length: 15 amino acids. Losses at the gene ends were 5 bases for V and 6 bases for J; bases not matched to a gene: 4. The CDR3 reads CASSPRTSGRDTQYF. CDR3 nucleotide sequence: TGTGCCAGCAGCCCCCGGACTAGCGGGAGGGATACGCAGTATTTT.

The DNA of the CDR3 is TGTGCCAGTAGACGGGGCAGCTCCTACGAGCAGTACTTC. Translation gives CASRRGSSYEQYF. The V and J genes are TRBV7-2 and TRBJ2-7, with D perhaps being TRBD1 or TRBD2 (5 bases each). Germline CDR1 SGHTA, CDR2 FQGNSA. V lost 9 bases, J lost 0 bases, and 12 bases lay in between. The CDR3 is 13 residues long.

The chain has TRBV29-1 and TRBJ2-7, with a tentative D call TRBD1 (6 bases). CDR3 length: 11 amino acids. Trimming took off 6 bases at V and 2 bases at J, with 8 bases between the two ends. CDR1 SQVTM and CDR2 ANQGSEA come from the germline V gene. CDR3 in DNA: TGCAGCGTACAGGGAACCTACGAGCAGTACTTC. It codes for CSVQGTYEQYF.

The chain has TRBV12-3 or TRBV12-4 and TRBJ2-7, with D perhaps TRBD2 (7 bases). The CDR3 contains 15 residues. Trimming removed 5 bases from V and 0 bases from J, with 14 bases in between. The CDR3 loop reads CASSPAGASSYEQYF. The DNA of the CDR3 is TGTGCCAGCAGTCCTGCGGGGGCCAGCTCCTACGAGCAGTACTTC.

This clonotype has a handful of counts. The chain uses TRBV19 and TRBJ1-3, with TRBD1 identical over 10 bases. The germline V gene has CDR1 LNHDA and CDR2 SQIVND (reference sequence). The trim removed 10 bases at V and 0 bases at J, leaving 6 bases unmatched. The CDR3 loop spans 15 amino acids. DNA of the CDR3: TGTGCCACCGGGGACAGGGGTCGCTCTGGAAACACCATATATTTT. Amino acids: CATGDRGRSGNTIYF.

This clonotype was seen a few times. The chain employs TRBV23-1 and TRBJ2-1; 8 nucleotides line up with TRBD1. TRBV23-1 carries the ORF label, with uncertain function. The V gene end was trimmed by 3 bases and the J gene end by 0 bases; junction bases not matched to a gene: 10. The CDR3 loop spans 18 amino acids. In DNA form, the CDR3 reads TGCGCCAGCAGTCACCGCGACAGGGGACAATACTCCTACAATGAGCAGTTCTTC. Protein sequence: CASSHRDRGQYSYNEQFF.

In this sample, this clonotype turned up a few times. The CDR3 loop is CASRSLTGPGDYEQYF. CDR3 coding DNA: TGTGCCAGCAGGTCCCTCACCGGCCCAGGAGACTACGAGCAGTACTTC. This sequence joins TRBV7-2 and TRBJ2-7, with D uncertain. Between the trimmed V and J ends, which lost 6 bases and 3 bases, there was a span of 21 bases. The CDR3 is 16 amino acids. CDR1 and CDR2 from the germline V gene are SGHTA and FQGNSA.

The V gene is TRBV20-1, the J gene TRBJ2-2; D ambiguous. V was pared by 3 bases and J by 1 base, with 9 bases between. The CDR3 extends over 14 amino acids. Looked up from germline, CDR1 is DFQATT and CDR2 is SNEGSKA (reference sequence). The CDR3 is CSASDPKNTGELFF. DNA for the CDR3: TGCAGTGCTAGTGACCCAAAGAACACCGGGGAGCTGTTTTTT.

This chain uses TRBV11-1 with TRBJ2-1; either TRBD1 or TRBD2 may supply D (6 bases each). Germline CDR1 SGHAT, CDR2 FQDESV (reference sequence). This CDR3 is built from 18 residues. The germline V and J ends were trimmed by 2 bases and 0 bases, with 17 bases remaining between them. The chain's CDR3 is CASSLNSGDGSSYNEQFF. The CDR3, as DNA: TGTGCCAGCAGCTTAAATTCAGGGGACGGGAGCTCCTACAATGAGCAGTTCTTC.

This chain uses TRBV7-2 with TRBJ2-3; TRBD1 matches at 7 bases. This CDR3 has 14 residues. The V gene end was trimmed by 7 bases and the J gene end by 2 bases; junction bases not matched to a gene: 6. CDR1 and CDR2 from the germline V gene are SGHTA and FQGNSA. CDR3 nucleotides: TGTGCCAGCAAGACGGGGACAGCCACAGATACGCAGTATTTT. It translates to CASKTGTATDTQYF.

In its sample, this clonotype was seen a few times. The rearrangement joins TRBV27 to TRBJ2-3, with TRBD1 identical over 7 bases. The V gene's germline CDR1 is MNHEY and CDR2 SMNVEV (reference sequence). Trimming removed 2 bases from V and 0 bases from J; junction bases left unmatched: 8. The CDR3 covers 17 residues. CDR3 protein: CASSLRRTGASTDTQYF. For the CDR3, the DNA is TGTGCCAGCAGTTTACGAAGGACAGGTGCTAGCACAGATACGCAGTATTTT.

The V call is TRBV15, the J call TRBJ2-3, with TRBD1 matching 7 bases. Germline trimming cut 0 bases from V and 5 bases from J; bases unmatched to any gene: 5. Germline V gene lookup returns CDR1 LNHNV and CDR2 YYDKDF (reference sequence). The CDR3 runs 15 residues. The CDR3 sequence: CATSRDRQGEDTQYF. DNA of the CDR3: TGTGCCACCAGCAGAGATAGACAGGGAGAAGATACGCAGTATTTT. Complete variable domain (other parts from reference TRBV15 and TRBJ2-3): DAMVIQNPRYQVTQFGKPVTLSCSQTLNHNVMYWYQQKSSQAPKLLFHYYDKDFNNEADTPDNFQSRRPNTSFCFLDIRSPGLGDTAMYLCATSRDRQGEDTQYFGPGTRLTVL.

This clonotype has just a few counts. This rearrangement joins TRBV14 to TRBJ2-3; D assignment may be TRBD1 or TRBD2 (5 bases each). This CDR3 has 17 amino acids. Germline V gene lookup returns CDR1 SGHDN and CDR2 FVKESK. V was clipped by 1 base and J by 6 bases, with 20 bases between them. CDR3 sequence reads: CASSQGGRKGRGDTQYF. CDR3 nucleotides: TGTGCCAGCAGCCAAGGGGGACGAAAAGGGAGAGGGGATACGCAGTATTTT.